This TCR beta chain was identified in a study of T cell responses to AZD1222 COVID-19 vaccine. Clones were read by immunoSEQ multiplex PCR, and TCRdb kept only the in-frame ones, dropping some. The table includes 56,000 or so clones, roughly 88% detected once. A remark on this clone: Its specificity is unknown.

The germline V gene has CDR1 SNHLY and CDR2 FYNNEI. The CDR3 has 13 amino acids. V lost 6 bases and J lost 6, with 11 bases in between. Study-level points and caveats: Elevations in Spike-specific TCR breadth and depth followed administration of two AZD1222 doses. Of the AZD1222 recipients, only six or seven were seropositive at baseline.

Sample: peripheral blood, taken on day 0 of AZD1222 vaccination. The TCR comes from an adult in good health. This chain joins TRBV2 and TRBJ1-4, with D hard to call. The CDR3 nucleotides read TGTGCCAGCAGGGGGTCGGTCCATGAAAAACTGTTTTTT. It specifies CASRGSVHEKLFF.